This entry concerns a single T cell receptor (beta chain). Its antigen remains unknown. An end of the junction differs from the germline gene, which may be a read error. These data belong to a study of T-cell memory formation after mild COVID-19. Overall study context: For the most part, TCR clusters were specific to one donor. Study results and caveats: CD4/CD8 balance held among clones contracting day 15 to 85, and later expanders leaned CD4+.

TCRdb reprocessed the 5' RACE reads with MiXCR, giving one entry per CDR3 protein. The repertoire holds around 150,000 distinct CDR3 sequences, with roughly 10% as singletons. The receptor was derived from a man between 18 and 35 years old who had mild COVID-19 (a few samples of this study predate the infection). Cell type and time point are not known. Sequenced sample: PBMCs or a T cell subset sorted from them (not recorded which).

The DNA of the CDR3 is TGTGACAGCAGCGCTCAGGGGGCCACTGAAGCTTTCTTT. Translation: CDSSAQGATEAFF. The chain has TRBV9 and TRBJ1-1, with 8 bases that match TRBD1. CDR1 and CDR2 (germline): SGDLS, YYNGEE. This CDR3 has 13 amino acids.